A selection of T cell receptor beta chains follows, all from one sample in a study of blood T cell repertoires in COVID-19. Here immunoSEQ multiplex PCR was the method, and the copy in TCRdb shows in-frame clones only, minus some. The sample lists about 90,000 clones; approximately 75% were seen once. Sequencing was carried out using peripheral blood. All receptors come from a human donor in a cohort sampled during active COVID-19. CDR3s include the opening cysteine and the closing phenylalanine or tryptophan.

V	J	CDR3
TRBV10-3	TRBJ1-4	CAISERTGLNEKLFF
TRBV27	TRBJ1-2	CASRKLQGNYGYTF
TRBV7-2	TRBJ2-5	CASSLQQSGDQYF
TRBV7-3	TRBJ2-1	CASSSQGNNEQFF
TRBV2	TRBJ2-1	CASSEARPGGKNEQFF
TRBV7-3	TRBJ2-2	CASSPTGDTGELFF
TRBV7-9	TRBJ1-2	CASSPGGPLGYGYTF
TRBV2	TRBJ1-5	CASTPRRGSNQPQHF
TRBV7-9	TRBJ2-1	CASSSPQGSSYNEQFF
TRBV19	TRBJ1-2	CASSIADNYGYTF
TRBV10-1	TRBJ2-1	CASSASGVMHEQFF
TRBV6-5	TRBJ2-5	CASSTGTGVQETQYF
TRBV29-1	TRBJ2-5	CSAGLAGGAQTQYF
TRBV7-3	TRBJ1-2	CASSPGGADYNYGYTF
TRBV5-1	TRBJ2-3	CASSPRGGAEDTQYF
TRBV30	TRBJ2-3	CAWSVLNGDTQYF
TRBV7-8	TRBJ1-4	CASSRPGQGSGKLFF
TRBV7-9	TRBJ2-3	CASSFGLAGGTDTQYF
TRBV7-3	TRBJ2-2	CASSQSLAGAGELFF
TRBV6-6	TRBJ2-7	CASSYSRGEQYF
TRBV12-5	TRBJ2-5	CASGSSGQETQYF
TRBV7-9	TRBJ1-3	CASIWDREAGNTIYF
TRBV28	TRBJ1-4	CASSPGDSLLFF
TRBV4-1	TRBJ1-5	CASSQVPQGQPQHF